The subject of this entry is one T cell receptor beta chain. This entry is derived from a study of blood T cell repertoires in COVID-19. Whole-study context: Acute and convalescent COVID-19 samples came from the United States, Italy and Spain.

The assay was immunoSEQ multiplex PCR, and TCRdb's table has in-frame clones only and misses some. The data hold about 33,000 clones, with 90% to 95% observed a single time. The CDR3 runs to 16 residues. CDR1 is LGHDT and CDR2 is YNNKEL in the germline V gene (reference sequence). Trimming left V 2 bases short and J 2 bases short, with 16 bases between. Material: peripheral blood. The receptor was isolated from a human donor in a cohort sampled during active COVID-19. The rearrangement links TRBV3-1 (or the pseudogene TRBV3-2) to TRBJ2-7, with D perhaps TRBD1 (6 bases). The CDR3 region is CASSQFPGTRTYEQYF. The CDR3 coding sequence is TGTGCCAGCAGCCAATTCCCCGGGACAAGAACCTACGAGCAGTACTTC.